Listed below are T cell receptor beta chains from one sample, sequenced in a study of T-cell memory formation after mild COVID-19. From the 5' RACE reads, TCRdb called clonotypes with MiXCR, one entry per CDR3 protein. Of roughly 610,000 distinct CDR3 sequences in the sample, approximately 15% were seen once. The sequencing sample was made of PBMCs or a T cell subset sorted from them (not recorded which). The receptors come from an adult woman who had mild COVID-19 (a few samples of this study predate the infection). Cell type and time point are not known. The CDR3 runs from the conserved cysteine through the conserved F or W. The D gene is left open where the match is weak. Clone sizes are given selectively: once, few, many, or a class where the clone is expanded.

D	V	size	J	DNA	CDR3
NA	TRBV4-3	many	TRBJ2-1	TGCGCCAGCAGCCAAGAAAGCCCGGGAGCTTACAATGAGCAGTTCTTC	CASSQESPGAYNEQFF
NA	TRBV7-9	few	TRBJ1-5	TGTGCCAGCAGCTTAGAGAAGGGGGGTTTAAATCAGCCCCAGCATTTT	CASSLEKGGLNQPQHF
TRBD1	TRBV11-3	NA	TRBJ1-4	TGTGCCAGCAGCTGGACAGGGGGAGATGAAAAACTGTTTTTT	CASSWTGGDEKLFF
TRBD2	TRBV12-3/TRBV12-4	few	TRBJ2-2	TGTGCCAGCAGTTCCGGGACTAGCTTTTTTGGCACCGGGGAGCTGTTTTTT	CASSSGTSFFGTGELFF
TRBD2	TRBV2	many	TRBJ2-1	TGTGCCAGCCAGGGCGGGGGGTCCTACAATGAGCAGTTCTTC	CASQGGGSYNEQFF
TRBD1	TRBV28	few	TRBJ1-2	TGTGCCAGCAGCTCCAAAACCTCCCGACAGGGCTATGGCTACACCTTC	CASSSKTSRQGYGYTF
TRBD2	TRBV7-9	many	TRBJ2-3	TGTGCCAGCAGCCCCCGTGAGCGGGGGGGACCGAATACGCAGTATTTT	CASSPRERGGPNTQYF
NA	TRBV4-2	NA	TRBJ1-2	TGTGCCAGCAGCGTCCCAGGCTATGGCTACACCTTC	CASSVPGYGYTF
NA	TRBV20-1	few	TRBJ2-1	TGCAGTGAGAGGAGCTCCTACAATGAGCAGTTCTTC	CSERSSYNEQFF
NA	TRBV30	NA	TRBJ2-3	TGTGCCTGGAGTTGGGCAGGGGATACGCAGTATTTT	CAWSWAGDTQYF
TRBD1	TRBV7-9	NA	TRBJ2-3	TGTGCCAGCAGCACATCAGGACAGGGGATGGGAGATACGCAGTATTTT	CASSTSGQGMGDTQYF
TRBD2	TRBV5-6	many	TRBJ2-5	TGTGCCAGCCTTGTAGCGGGGGGGCCTCAAGAGACCCAGTACTTC	CASLVAGGPQETQYF
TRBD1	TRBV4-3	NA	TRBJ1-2	TGCGCCAGCAGCCGGGGGACAGGTCTCTATGGCTACACCTTC	CASSRGTGLYGYTF
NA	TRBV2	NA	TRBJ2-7	TGTGCCAGCACGCCGGACTCCTACGAGCAGTACTTC	CASTPDSYEQYF
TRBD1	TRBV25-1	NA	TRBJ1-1	TGTGCCAGCAGCCGCAAGACAGGGAGTACTGAAGCTTTCTTT	CASSRKTGSTEAFF
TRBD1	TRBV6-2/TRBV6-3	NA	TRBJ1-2	TGTGCCAGCAGTTACTCGAAGGTTCCGGGACAGGGGTATGGCTACACCTTC	CASSYSKVPGQGYGYTF
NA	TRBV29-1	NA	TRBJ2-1	TGCAGCGTAGTAGGGAACTACAATGAGCAGTTCTTC	CSVVGNYNEQFF
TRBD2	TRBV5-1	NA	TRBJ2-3	TGCGCCAGCAGCTGGGACCGACTAGCTACGTCCCAAGATACGCAGTATTTT	CASSWDRLATSQDTQYF
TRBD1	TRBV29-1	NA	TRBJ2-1	TGCAGCGTTGAGGGGACAGGAGACTACAATGAGCAGTTCTTC	CSVEGTGDYNEQFF
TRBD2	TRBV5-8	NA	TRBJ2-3	TGTGCCAGCAGCTTTAGCGGGGGGCCCACAGATACGCAGTATTTT	CASSFSGGPTDTQYF
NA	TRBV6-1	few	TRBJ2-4	TGTGCCAGCAGTGAAGGAAGATGGGACACTCAGTACTTC	CASSEGRWDTQYF
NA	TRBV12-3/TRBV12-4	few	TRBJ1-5	TGTGCCAGCAGTTTCCCCCCCGCAGGGACCAATCAGCCCCAGCATTTT	CASSFPPAGTNQPQHF
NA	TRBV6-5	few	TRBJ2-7	TGTGCCAGCAGTTACATCCCGAGCTCCTACGAGCAGTACTTC	CASSYIPSSYEQYF
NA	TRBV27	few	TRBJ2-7	TGTGCCAGCAGTCCGCTAACAAATGGACGGTACGAGCAGTACTTC	CASSPLTNGRYEQYF
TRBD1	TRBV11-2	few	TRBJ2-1	TGTGCCAGCAGCTTAGGAGGCTCCCGGGCAGGGGGCATGTTCTTC	CASSLGGSRAGGMFF
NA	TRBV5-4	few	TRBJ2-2	TGTGCCAGCAGCTTCGCTAGATGGAACACCGGGGAGCTGTTTTTT	CASSFARWNTGELFF
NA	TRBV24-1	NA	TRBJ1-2	TGTGCCACCAGTGATTTCGATCAAAGTGGCTACACCTTC	CATSDFDQSGYTF
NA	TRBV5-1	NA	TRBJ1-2	TGCGCCAGCAGCGGGGGACGGAATAACTATGGCTACACCTTC	CASSGGRNNYGYTF
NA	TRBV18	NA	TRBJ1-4	TGTGCCAGCTCACGGGAAGGAGATGGAGAAAAACTGTTTTTT	CASSREGDGEKLFF
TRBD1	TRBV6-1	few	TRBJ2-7	TGTGCCAGCAGTGGGGCAACAGGGGTGACCTACGAGCAGTACTTC	CASSGATGVTYEQYF
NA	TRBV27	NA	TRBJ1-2	TGTGCCAGCAAGCCTTTGGACAGACCATATGGCTACACCTTC	CASKPLDRPYGYTF
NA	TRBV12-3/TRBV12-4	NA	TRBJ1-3	TGTGCCAGCAGTTTGACGCTTAGGGGCTCTGGAAACACCATATATTTT	CASSLTLRGSGNTIYF
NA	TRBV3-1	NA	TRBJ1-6	TGTGCCAGCAGCCAAGACACGGGCCATAATTCACCCCTCCACTTT	CASSQDTGHNSPLHF
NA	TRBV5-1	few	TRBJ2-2	TGCGCCAGCAGCTTGGAGCAGGGGTCTGGGGAGCTGTTTTTT	CASSLEQGSGELFF
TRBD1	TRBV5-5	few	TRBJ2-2	TGTGCCAGCAGCTGGGACAGCTTCACCGGGGAGCTGTTTTTT	CASSWDSFTGELFF
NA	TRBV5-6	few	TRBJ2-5	TGTGCCAGCAGCCGGGGGACAGAACAAGAGACCCAGTACTTC	CASSRGTEQETQYF
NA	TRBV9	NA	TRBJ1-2	TGTGCCAGCAGCGAGGACCAGGGCTCGGGCTACACCTTC	CASSEDQGSGYTF
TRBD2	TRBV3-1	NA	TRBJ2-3	TGTGCCAGCAGCCCGACTAGCGGCCACACAGATACGCAGTATTTT	CASSPTSGHTDTQYF
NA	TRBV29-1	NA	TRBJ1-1	TGCAGCGTTGTACCGGCAGGGTGGACTGAAGCTTTCTTT	CSVVPAGWTEAFF
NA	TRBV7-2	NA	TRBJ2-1	TGTGCCAGCAGCTTTTACGGGAGAAGATCAAGCTCCTACAATGAGCAGTTCTTC	CASSFYGRRSSSYNEQFF
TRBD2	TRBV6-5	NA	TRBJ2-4	TGTGCCAGCAGTCTAGTTGTTAGCGGGAGCCTGGACTTC	CASSLVVSGSLDF
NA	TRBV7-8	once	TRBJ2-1	TGTGCCAGCAGCCCCGCGGGGTCCGCCTACAATGAGCAGTTCTTC	CASSPAGSAYNEQFF
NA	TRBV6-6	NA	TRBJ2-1	TGTGCCAGCACCCCCTCCCGGAGCTCCTACAATGAGCAGTTCTTC	CASTPSRSSYNEQFF
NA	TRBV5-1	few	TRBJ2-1	TGCGCCAGCAGCTTGGGGCATGGGTTGAGGCTCGATTACAATGAGCAGTTCTTC	CASSLGHGLRLDYNEQFF
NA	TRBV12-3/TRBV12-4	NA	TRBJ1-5	TGTGCCAGCAGTCTCAGGGGAGGGGACAATCAGCCCCAGCATTTT	CASSLRGGDNQPQHF
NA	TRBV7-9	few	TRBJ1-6	TGTGCCAGCAGCTCAGGGGCCGGTTCACCCCTCCACTTT	CASSSGAGSPLHF
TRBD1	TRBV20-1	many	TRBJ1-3	TGCAGTGCTAGAGTGGGCCAGGGGGCGTCTGGAAACACCATATATTTT	CSARVGQGASGNTIYF
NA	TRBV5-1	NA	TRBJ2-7	TGCGCCAGCAGCTTAGGGGGGACCAATCCCTACGAGCAGTACTTC	CASSLGGTNPYEQYF
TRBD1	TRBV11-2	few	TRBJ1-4	TGTGCCAGCAGCTTAGGGCGACAGGGGAGGAATGAAAAACTGTTTTTT	CASSLGRQGRNEKLFF
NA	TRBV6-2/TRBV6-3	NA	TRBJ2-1	TGTGCCAGCCGACGCAGGGAGCCAGGCCTGGGGAATGAGCAGTTCTTC	CASRRREPGLGNEQFF
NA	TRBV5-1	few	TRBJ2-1	TGCGCCAGCAGCTCTCAGGAATTCAATGAGCAGTTCTTC	CASSSQEFNEQFF
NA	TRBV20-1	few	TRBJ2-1	TGCAGTGGCACACAATCCGGAATCAATGAGCAGTTCTTC	CSGTQSGINEQFF
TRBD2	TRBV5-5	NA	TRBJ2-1	TGTGCCAGCAGCTTAGAGCGGGGGGAATACAATGAGCAGTTCTTC	CASSLERGEYNEQFF